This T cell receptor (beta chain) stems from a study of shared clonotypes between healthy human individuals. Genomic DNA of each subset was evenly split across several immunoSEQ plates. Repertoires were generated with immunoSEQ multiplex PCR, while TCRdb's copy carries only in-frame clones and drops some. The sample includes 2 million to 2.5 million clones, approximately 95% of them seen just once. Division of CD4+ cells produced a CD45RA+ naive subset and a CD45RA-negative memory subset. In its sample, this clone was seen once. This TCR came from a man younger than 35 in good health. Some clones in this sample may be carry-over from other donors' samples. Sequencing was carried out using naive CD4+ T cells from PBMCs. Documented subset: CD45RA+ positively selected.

The CDR3 loop reads CASSATVTDTQYF. In nucleotides, the CDR3 is TGTGCCAGCAGCGCCACAGTAACAGATACGCAGTATTTT. V gene TRBV9 combines with J gene TRBJ2-3, with D uncertain. The CDR3 loop spans 13 amino acids. Trimming cost V 3 bases and J 3 bases, with 8 bases left between them. The germline V gene has CDR1 SGDLS and CDR2 YYNGEE. Full variable domain (rest looked up from reference TRBV9 and TRBJ2-3): DSGVTQTPKHLITATGQRVTLRCSPRSGDLSVYWYQQSLDQGLQFLIQYYNGEERAKGNILERFSAQQFPDLHSELNLSSLELGDSALYFCASSATVTDTQYFGPGTRLTVL.